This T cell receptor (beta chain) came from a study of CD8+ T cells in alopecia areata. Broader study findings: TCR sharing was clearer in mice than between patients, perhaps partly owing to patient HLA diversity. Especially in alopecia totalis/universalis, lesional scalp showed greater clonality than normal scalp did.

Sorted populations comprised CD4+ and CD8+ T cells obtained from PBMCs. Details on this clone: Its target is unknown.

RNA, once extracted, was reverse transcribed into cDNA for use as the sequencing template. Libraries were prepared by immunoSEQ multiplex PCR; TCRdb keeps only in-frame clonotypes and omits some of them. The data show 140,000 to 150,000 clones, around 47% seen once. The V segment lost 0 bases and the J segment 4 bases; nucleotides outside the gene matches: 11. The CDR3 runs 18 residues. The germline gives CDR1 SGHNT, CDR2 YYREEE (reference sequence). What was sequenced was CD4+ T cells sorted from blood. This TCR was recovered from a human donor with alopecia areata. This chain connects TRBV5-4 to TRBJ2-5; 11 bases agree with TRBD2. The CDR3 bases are TGTGCCAGCAGCTTGGCGGGTCTTAGCGGGAGGGCCGGAGAGACCCAGTACTTC. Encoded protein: CASSLAGLSGRAGETQYF. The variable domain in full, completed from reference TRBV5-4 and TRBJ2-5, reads ETGVTQSPTHLIKTRGQQVTLRCSSQSGHNTVSWYQQALGQGPQFIFQYYREEENGRGNFPPRFSGLQFPNYSSELNVNALELDDSALYLCASSLAGLSGRAGETQYFGPGTRLLVL.